This TCR beta chain was captured in a study of esophageal squamous cell carcinoma under preoperative chemotherapy. Overall study: Both tumor-infiltrating lymphocytes and peripheral blood T cells had their TCR repertoires profiled.

One entry per CDR3 protein results from TCRdb running MiXCR on the PCR reads. The table lists about 32,000 distinct CDR3 sequences, roughly 52% of them singletons. The time point denotes: after preoperative PTX-NDP chemotherapy. This CDR3 is built from 14 residues. Germline CDR1 and CDR2: SGHTA and FQGTGA. V was pared by 0 bases and J by 4 bases, with 8 bases between. General study results and limits: Tumor-infiltrating lymphocytes showed no significant post-chemotherapy TCR diversity increase, unlike peripheral T cells. After treatment, tumor-infiltrating lymphocytes apparently came partly from blood T cells. Paclitaxel-nedaplatin therapy caused immediate, substantial clonotype frequency changes.

Remarks on this clonotype: The antigen is unknown.

This chain connects TRBV7-3 to TRBJ2-3; maybe TRBD2 (5 bases). The material was obtained from a patient given preoperative chemotherapy. The sequence derives from a human donor with esophageal squamous cell carcinoma. The donor label of this sample is uncertain. For the CDR3, the DNA is TGTGCCAGCAGCTTAACGGGGAGCGCAGATACGCAGTATTTT. It codes for CASSLTGSADTQYF.